This T cell receptor beta chain was captured in a study of shared clonotypes between healthy human individuals (dated by TCRdb to the early 2020s). Turning to the overall study: The cohort comprised two women and a few men aged 18 to 49 years. To increase sequencing depth and limit assay-specific biases, different laboratories used diverse techniques to prepare libraries and sequence TCR repertoires. The study deeply sequenced blood TCR repertoires of about 5 healthy adults to estimate repertoire size and the extent of clonotype sharing between individuals. For each donor, CD4 naive and CD4 memory were each run on three plates, CD8 naive on two plates, and CD8 memory on one plate. Each donor's leukapheresis produced roughly between roughly 0.85 and 9 billion PBMCs. On the study overall, not on this receptor specifically: Pairwise subsampling led to the expectation that sequencing depth would affect the degree of clonotype sharing among donors. The small number of donors limited the genetic and exposure-history diversity represented. About 5% of naive CD4, 3% to 4% of naive CD8, 2.3% of memory CD4, and about 0.4% of memory CD8 clonotypes were shared across a handful of donors. Even with the large sequencing depth, rarefaction of the sorted-subset datasets indicated that sequencing was incomplete. Compared with non-shared clonotypes, the clonotypes found in all four sorted-subset donors had higher generation probabilities. Sampling was limited to blood, and TCR repertoires in tissue likely differ from TCR repertoires in blood. Naive subsets generally had larger estimated clonotype richness than memory subsets.

The germline V gene specifies MRHNA as CDR1 and SNTAGT as CDR2. V is clipped by 7 bases and J by 5 bases, and the sequence between their germline boundaries is 12 bases long. Its CDR3 holds 13 amino acids, cysteine through phenylalanine. This entry keeps only the CDR3 DNA: 39 bases, framed from base 1. Donors were healthy HIV-negative adults with no recently reported acute infections or vaccinations. Only Caucasian adults living in Nashville, Tennessee, USA were represented among the donors. The CD8 memory samples were a combination of magnetically selected CD45RO+ cells and CCR7-negative CD45RA+ effector memory (TemRA) cells. Blood was obtained by leukapheresis, after which PBMCs were separated by Ficoll-Histopaque density gradient centrifugation and cryopreserved in liquid nitrogen vapor phase. Purity and quantity of every magnetically sorted T cell population were checked by analytical flow cytometry. From each sorted fraction, genomic DNA was isolated and quantified by UV absorbance on a Nanodrop 2000c.

A word on this clone: Its antigen is currently not known. No base quality information exists; no much larger clone differs at one position.

Using the deep immunoSEQ assay, multiplex PCR amplified TCR CDR3 regions from genomic DNA. Genomic DNA extracted from each cell subset was distributed evenly over all wells of several immunoSEQ 96-well plates, and each plate served as one replicate. For sorted subsets, each replicate PCR was loaded with 200 ng genomic DNA, equivalent to 25,000 to 35,000 T cell genomes. Purified libraries were quantified with a Qubit 3.0 fluorometer, sized on a Bioanalyzer 2100, and re-quantified with the KAPA Library Quantification kit. Each immunoSEQ 96-well plate was sequenced on its own single-read 150-cycle Illumina NextSeq 550 flow cell. In the authors' own workflow: Because the immunoSEQ output held only junctional sequences and lacked quality scores, the filtering could not match the filtering applied to full-length reads. Sequences were annotated with PyIR, a Python wrapper for IgBLAST v1.9, and V/J genes and CDR3 were assigned using IMGT germline references. Reads with weak V/J assignments (E-value above 1e-6), missing CDR3, stop codons, out-of-frame junctions, or ambiguous translated residues were removed. A V3J clonotype was defined by an identical inferred V gene, J gene, and CDR3 amino acid sequence. The percentage overlap between two repertoires was calculated by dividing the number of shared unique clonotypes by the size of the smaller repertoire. Three approaches were used to assess repertoire richness: RTK rarefaction, the Chao1 estimator, and Recon v2.1 estimates of unobserved clonotypes. For all TCRbeta clonotypes obtained by the gDNA method from a few donors, generation probabilities were computed with OLGA. This is the immuneACCESS table as TCRdb keeps it, with only in-frame sequences that have V and J called. A part of the clones is gone; compared with another copy, unresolved V genes explain less than half, and the rest is unexplained. The V and J calls and the clone size are those of that table, but D and trimming were determined from the DNA. Recorded for this sample are about 320,000 clones; around nine tenths of them occurred a single time. Clones ranked in the top ten supply about a sixth of the sample.

The sequenced material came from memory CD8+ T cells sorted from blood. Sample cell subset or site, as interpreted from the label and publication: CD45RO+ cells pooled with CCR7-negative TemRA cells. The sequence is built from TRBV6-4 and TRBJ1-5, with the D gene call left open. This clonotype originated in a man between 18 and 29 years old in good health. This receptor has the CDR3 CASTGGCDQPQHF. The DNA sequence follows: TGTGCCAGCACCGGAGGTTGCGATCAGCCCCAGCATTTT.